The 13 T cell receptor beta chains below come from one sample, sequenced in a study of radiotherapy plus CTLA-4 blockade in lung cancer. TCRdb keeps only in-frame clones here, not all; method: immunoSEQ multiplex PCR. The sample includes about 77,000 clones, roughly 70% of them seen just once. The sample here was peripheral blood, taken from a patient treated with radiotherapy plus ipilimumab. The receptors shown here come from a human donor with non-small cell lung cancer whose response to radiotherapy plus ipilimumab could not be evaluated.

The V and J genes are TRBV7-7 and TRBJ2-5, with D perhaps matching TRBD1 (6 bases). The CDR3 sequence is 14 residues long. The germline V and J ends were trimmed by 0 bases and 5 bases, with 10 bases remaining between them. Germline CDR1 reads SSHAT; CDR2 reads FNYEAQ (reference sequence). The CDR3 DNA is TGTGCCAGCAGCTTAGCGGGGGCTGAGGAGACCCAGTACTTC. Its protein is CASSLAGAEETQYF.

CDR3 in amino acids: CASIWTSGMEDTQYF. The CDR3 DNA is TGTGCCAGCATATGGACTAGCGGGATGGAAGATACGCAGTATTTT. The J gene is TRBJ2-3, the V gene TRBV9, with 12 bases aligning to TRBD2. The CDR3 has 15 residues. In germline, CDR1 is SGDLS, CDR2 YYNGEE. Trimming removed 6 bases from V and 5 bases from J; junction bases left unmatched: 7.

The chain uses TRBV19 and TRBJ2-5; 8 nucleotides align to TRBD2. The J segment lost 2 bases and the V segment lost 4 bases, leaving 6 bases of the junction unmatched. The CDR3 length is 15 residues. Germline CDR1 LNHDA, CDR2 SQIVND (reference sequence). The CDR3 coding sequence is TGTGCCAGTAGTAGGGGTAGCGGGGCGCAAGAGACCCAGTACTTC. Translating it yields CASSRGSGAQETQYF.

This clone was counted a single time. The chain employs TRBV5-5 and TRBJ2-7; 9 bases line up with TRBD1. Germline V gene data show CDR1 as SGHKS and CDR2 as YYEKEE (reference sequence). The V gene end was trimmed by 2 bases and the J gene end by 0 bases; junction bases not matched to a gene: 3. The CDR3 spans 15 residues. The CDR3 loop reads CASSFGTGISYEQYF. The CDR3 coding sequence is TGTGCCAGCAGCTTCGGGACAGGGATCTCCTACGAGCAGTACTTC.

CDR3 protein: CSVEGATLEQFF. CDR3 DNA sequence: TGCAGCGTTGAAGGGGCTACCTTGGAGCAGTTCTTC. The chain has TRBV29-1 and TRBJ2-1, with D unresolved. CDR1 is SQVTM, CDR2 ANQGSEA, per germline. The ends were cut back, 1 base at V and 10 bases at J, with 11 bases in the middle. The CDR3 has 12 amino acids.

This chain uses TRBV5-1 with TRBJ2-7, with TRBD2 matching over 11 bases. CDR3 length: 17 amino acids. V dropped 4 bases and J dropped 3; count of bases not matched to a gene: 12. Germline V gene data show CDR1 as SGHRS and CDR2 as YFSETQ. The CDR3 loop is CASSPRLAGHQIYEQYF. CDR3 sequence (DNA): TGCGCCAGCAGCCCTAGACTAGCGGGACACCAAATCTACGAGCAGTACTTC.

The CDR3 nucleotides are TGTGCCAGCAGGAAACAGGTATTGGCTGAAGCTTTCTTT. Translated, it gives CASRKQVLAEAFF. The J gene is TRBJ1-1, the V gene TRBV2, with D tentatively TRBD1 (5 bases). The germline V gene encodes CDR1 SNHLY and CDR2 FYNNEI. V shed 6 bases and J shed 6 bases, with 14 bases lying between them. The CDR3 has 13 residues.

V gene TRBV7-8 combines with J gene TRBJ2-5; TRBD2 matches at 9 bases. Germline V lookup: CDR1 SGHVS, CDR2 FQNEAQ. CDR3 size: 15 residues. V trimming: 8 bases; J trimming: 4 bases; junction bases outside the gene matches: 11. CDR3 loop: CASRSVGLAGETQYF. The CDR3 bases are TGTGCCAGCCGCTCTGTGGGACTAGCTGGAGAGACCCAGTACTTC. Full variable domain (remainder filled in from reference TRBV7-8 and TRBJ2-5): GAGVSQSPRYKVAKRGQDVALRCDPISGHVSLFWYQQALGQGPEFLTYFQNEAQLDKSGLPSDRFFAERPEGSVSTLKIQRTQQEDSAVYLCASRSVGLAGETQYFGPGTRLLVL.

The chain couples TRBV10-3 to TRBJ2-7, with D maybe TRBD1 (5 bases). Trimming pared 2 bases from V and 0 bases from J, leaving 5 bases between. Germline-derived CDR1 and CDR2 are ENHRY and SYGVKD. The CDR3 is made up of 13 amino acids. CDR3 protein: CAISEDSSYEQYF. The CDR3 DNA is TGTGCCATCAGTGAGGACAGCTCCTACGAGCAGTACTTC.

The rearrangement links TRBV7-9 to TRBJ1-4, with D maybe TRBD1 (6 bases). Germline V lookup: CDR1 SEHNR, CDR2 FQNEAQ (reference sequence). The CDR3 extends over 15 amino acids. Trimming shortened V by 5 bases and J by 5 bases, and 15 bases separated the two germline ends. CDR3 protein: CASSGSDRLNEKLFF. CDR3 DNA sequence: TGTGCCAGCAGCGGTAGTGACAGGTTGAATGAAAAACTGTTTTTT. Complete variable domain (other parts from reference TRBV7-9 and TRBJ1-4): DTGVSQNPRHKITKRGQNVTFRCDPISEHNRLYWYRQTLGQGPEFLTYFQNEAQLEKSRLLSDRFSAERPKGSFSTLEIQRTEQGDSAMYLCASSGSDRLNEKLFFGSGTQLSVL.

The chain has TRBV5-1 and TRBJ2-2; 8 positions agree with TRBD1. CDR3 length equals 16 residues. Per the germline V gene, CDR1 is SGHRS and CDR2 is YFSETQ. Germline trimming cut 0 bases from V and 6 bases from J; bases unmatched to any gene: 7. In DNA form, the CDR3 reads TGCGCCAGCAGCTTGGAACGGACAGGGTGGGCCGGGGAGCTGTTTTTT. This translates into CASSLERTGWAGELFF.

The V call is TRBV7-2, the J call TRBJ2-5, with D perhaps matching TRBD2 (7 bases). V lost 5 bases and J 5 bases, leaving 15 bases between the germline ends. The germline V gene encodes CDR1 SGHTA and CDR2 FQGNSA. The CDR3 totals 14 residues. The CDR3 region is CASSRGGGAETQYF. The CDR3 coding sequence is TGTGCCAGCAGCCGTGGGGGGGGCGCGGAGACCCAGTACTTC.

The chain links TRBV6-5 to TRBJ1-1, with D perhaps matching TRBD1 (6 bases). Trimming took off 6 bases at V and 1 base at J, with 12 bases between the two ends. The CDR3 is 14 amino acids. The germline CDR1 and CDR2 sequences are MNHEY and SVGAGI. CDR3 amino acids: CASRRGGTNTEAFF. The CDR3 nucleotides are TGTGCCAGCAGACGAGGGGGAACGAACACTGAAGCTTTCTTT.